The following is a T cell receptor (beta chain) sequence with its context. The antigen is undetermined. The sample is drawn from a study of Tregs in tolerant kidney transplant recipients. Study observations and caveats: Biological reproducibility was not directly addressed, but technical replication error appeared minimal. Few patients were studied, so findings need validation in larger groups.

Thawed PBMCs were FACS-sorted into unstimulated CD4+CD25+CD127- regulatory T cells, CD4+CD25- non-regulatory cells, CD4 and CD8 cells. Germline V gene lookup returns CDR1 SGHNT and CDR2 YENEEA. The CDR3 totals 15 residues. With 2 bases removed from V and 5 bases from J, the gap between germline ends came to 15 bases. Produced via immunoSEQ multiplex PCR; TCRdb's table is partial and in-frame only. The table includes over 60,000 clones, 84% detected once. The TCR originated in a human donor in good health. The sequencing sample was made of CD4+ T cells from blood. The chain is built from TRBV11-3 and TRBJ2-5, with D uncertain. This CDR3 is CASSLNLGSRETQYF. The CDR3 DNA reads as TGTGCCAGCAGCTTAAACCTGGGCTCGAGGGAGACCCAGTACTTC. Drawing the rest from reference TRBV11-3 and TRBJ2-5, the complete variable domain is EAGVVQSPRYKIIEKKQPVAFWCNPISGHNTLYWYLQNLGQGPELLIRYENEEAVDDSQLPKDRFSAERLKGVDSTLKIQPAELGDSAVYLCASSLNLGSRETQYFGPGTRLLVL.